This TCR beta chain was documented in a study of cytomegalovirus exposure and HLA in healthy donors. Germline-derived CDR1 and CDR2 are MNHNY and SVGAGI (reference sequence). With V trimmed by 6 bases and J by 2 bases, 4 bases remained unmatched. The CDR3 spans 15 residues. The PCR made use of 60 Vbeta and 13 Jbeta primers. Repertoires were generated with immunoSEQ multiplex PCR, while TCRdb's copy carries only in-frame clones and drops some. In the table there are about 130,000 clones, 75% to 90% of which are singletons. The genes are TRBV6-6 and TRBJ2-7; TRBD2 matches at 13 bases. This TCR derives from a man aged 30-40 years in good health and CMV-seropositive. Sequenced material: PBMCs. DNA of the CDR3: TGTGCCAGCAGCAGGACTAGCGGGGGAGCCTACGAGCAGTACTTC. This encodes CASSRTSGGAYEQYF.